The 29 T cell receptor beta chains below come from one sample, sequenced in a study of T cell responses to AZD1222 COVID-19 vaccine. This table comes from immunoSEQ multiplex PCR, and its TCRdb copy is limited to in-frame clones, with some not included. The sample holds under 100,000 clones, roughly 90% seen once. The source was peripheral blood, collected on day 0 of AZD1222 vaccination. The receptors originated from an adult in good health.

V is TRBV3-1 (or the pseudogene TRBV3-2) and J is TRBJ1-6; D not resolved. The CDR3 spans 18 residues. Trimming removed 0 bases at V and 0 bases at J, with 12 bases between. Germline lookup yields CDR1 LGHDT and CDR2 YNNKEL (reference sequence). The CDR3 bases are TGTGCCAGCAGCCAAGATTCTTCGCGGAGCTCCTATAATTCACCCCTCCACTTT. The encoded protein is CASSQDSSRSSYNSPLHF.

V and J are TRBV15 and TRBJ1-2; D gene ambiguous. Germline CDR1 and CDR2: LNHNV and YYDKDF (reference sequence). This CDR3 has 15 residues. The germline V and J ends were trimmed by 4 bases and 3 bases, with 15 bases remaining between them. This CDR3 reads CATSKRVQNYYGYTF. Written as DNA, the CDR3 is TGTGCCACCAGCAAAAGGGTACAGAACTACTATGGCTACACCTTC.

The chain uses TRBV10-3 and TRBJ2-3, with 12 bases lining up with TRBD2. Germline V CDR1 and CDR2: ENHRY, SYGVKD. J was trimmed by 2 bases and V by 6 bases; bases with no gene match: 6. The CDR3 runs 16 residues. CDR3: CAISSLAGGYTDTQYF. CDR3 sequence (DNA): TGTGCCATCAGCTCACTAGCGGGGGGTTACACAGATACGCAGTATTTT.

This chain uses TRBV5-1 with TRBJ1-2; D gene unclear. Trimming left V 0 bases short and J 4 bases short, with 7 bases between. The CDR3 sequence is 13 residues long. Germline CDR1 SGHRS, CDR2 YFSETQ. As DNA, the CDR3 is TGCGCCAGCAGCTTGGATGGGGTCTATGGCTACACCTTC. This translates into CASSLDGVYGYTF.

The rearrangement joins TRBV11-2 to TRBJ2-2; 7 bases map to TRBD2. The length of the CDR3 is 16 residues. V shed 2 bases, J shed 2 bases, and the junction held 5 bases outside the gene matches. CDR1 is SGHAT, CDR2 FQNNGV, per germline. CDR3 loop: CASSLQAGLNTGELFF. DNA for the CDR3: TGTGCCAGCAGCTTACAAGCGGGGTTAAACACCGGGGAGCTGTTTTTT.

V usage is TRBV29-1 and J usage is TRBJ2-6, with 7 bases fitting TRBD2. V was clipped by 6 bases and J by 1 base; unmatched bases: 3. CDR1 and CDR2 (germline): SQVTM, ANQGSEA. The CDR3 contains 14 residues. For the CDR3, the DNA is TGCAGCGTCGAGGGAGGGTCTGGGGCCAACGTCCTGACTTTC. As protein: CSVEGGSGANVLTF.

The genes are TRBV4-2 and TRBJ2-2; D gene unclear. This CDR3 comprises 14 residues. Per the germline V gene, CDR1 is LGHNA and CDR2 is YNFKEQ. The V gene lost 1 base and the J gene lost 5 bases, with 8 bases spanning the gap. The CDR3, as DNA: TGTGCCAGCAGCCAAGCGGGCCAGACCGGGGAGCTGTTTTTT. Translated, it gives CASSQAGQTGELFF.

The CDR3 reads CASSPSEKSYEQYF. CDR3 coding DNA: TGTGCCAGCAGCCCATCTGAGAAGTCCTACGAGCAGTACTTC. The rearrangement links TRBV7-9 to TRBJ2-7; the D is unclear. The V gene lost 5 bases and the J gene lost 1 base, with 12 bases spanning the gap. Germline CDR1 reads SEHNR; CDR2 reads FQNEAQ (reference sequence). This CDR3 contains 14 residues.

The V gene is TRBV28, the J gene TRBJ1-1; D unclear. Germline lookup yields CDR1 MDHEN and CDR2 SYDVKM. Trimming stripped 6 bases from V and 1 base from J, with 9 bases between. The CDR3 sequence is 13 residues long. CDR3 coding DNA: TGTGCCAGCAGAATCACTGGGAACACTGAAGCTTTCTTT. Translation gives CASRITGNTEAFF.

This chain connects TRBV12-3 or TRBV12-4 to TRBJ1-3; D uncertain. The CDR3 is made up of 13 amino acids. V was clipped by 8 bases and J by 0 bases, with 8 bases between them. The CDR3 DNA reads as TGTGCCAGCGCGGAGATCTCTGGAAACACCATATATTTT. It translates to CASAEISGNTIYF.

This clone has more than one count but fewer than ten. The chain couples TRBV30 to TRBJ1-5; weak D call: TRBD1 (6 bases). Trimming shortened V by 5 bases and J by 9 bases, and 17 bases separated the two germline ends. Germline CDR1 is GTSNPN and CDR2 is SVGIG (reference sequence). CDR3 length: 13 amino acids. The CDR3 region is CAWGQGTILPQHF. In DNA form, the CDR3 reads TGTGCCTGGGGGCAGGGGACAATCTTGCCCCAGCATTTT.

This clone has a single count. The DNA of the CDR3 is TGTGCCATTAGGACGGGGAACACTGAAGCTTTCTTT. This translates into CAIRTGNTEAFF. The chain uses TRBV10-3 and TRBJ1-1; D call uncertain. The CDR3 consists of 12 residues. In germline, CDR1 is ENHRY, CDR2 SYGVKD. The V gene lost 9 bases and the J gene lost 1 base, with 9 bases spanning the gap.

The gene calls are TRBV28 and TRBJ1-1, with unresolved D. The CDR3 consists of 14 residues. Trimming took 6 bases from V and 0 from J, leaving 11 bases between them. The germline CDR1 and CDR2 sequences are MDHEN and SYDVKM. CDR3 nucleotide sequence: TGTGCCAGCAGGCGAAGGACGGTGAACACTGAAGCTTTCTTT. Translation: CASRRRTVNTEAFF.

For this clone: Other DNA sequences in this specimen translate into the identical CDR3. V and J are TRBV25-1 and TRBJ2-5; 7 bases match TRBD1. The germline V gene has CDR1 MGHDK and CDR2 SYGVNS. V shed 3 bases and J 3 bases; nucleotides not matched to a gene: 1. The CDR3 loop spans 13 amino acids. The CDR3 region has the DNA TGTGCCAGCAGTGAGACAGGGAAAGAGACCCAGTACTTC. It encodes CASSETGKETQYF.

CDR3 sequence (DNA): TGTGCCAGCAGAACTGAGGGCCAGCCCCAGCATTTT. Protein product: CASRTEGQPQHF. The chain couples TRBV6-6 to TRBJ1-5; no clear D gene. CDR3 length: 12 amino acids. Per the germline V gene, CDR1 is MNHNY and CDR2 is SVGAGI (reference sequence). Deletions cut 6 bases from V and 7 bases from J, with 10 bases between.

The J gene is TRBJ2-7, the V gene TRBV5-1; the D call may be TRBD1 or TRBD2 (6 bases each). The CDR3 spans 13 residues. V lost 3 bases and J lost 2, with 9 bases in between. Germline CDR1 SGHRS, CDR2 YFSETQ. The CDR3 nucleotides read TGCGCCAGCAGCTGGGGGGCAACCTACGAGCAGTACTTC. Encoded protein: CASSWGATYEQYF.

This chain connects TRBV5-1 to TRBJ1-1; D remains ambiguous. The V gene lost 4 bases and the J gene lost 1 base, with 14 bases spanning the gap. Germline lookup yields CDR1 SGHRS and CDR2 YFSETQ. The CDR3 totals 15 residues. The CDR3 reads CASSPDTIPNTEAFF. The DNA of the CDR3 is TGCGCCAGCAGCCCAGACACCATCCCGAACACTGAAGCTTTCTTT.

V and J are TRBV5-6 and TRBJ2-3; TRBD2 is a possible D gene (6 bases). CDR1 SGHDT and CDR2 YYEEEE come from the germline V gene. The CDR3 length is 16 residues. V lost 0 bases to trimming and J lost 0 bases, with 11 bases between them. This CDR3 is CASSLGTGTSTDTQYF. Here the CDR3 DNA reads TGTGCCAGCAGCTTGGGAACCGGGACTAGCACAGATACGCAGTATTTT.

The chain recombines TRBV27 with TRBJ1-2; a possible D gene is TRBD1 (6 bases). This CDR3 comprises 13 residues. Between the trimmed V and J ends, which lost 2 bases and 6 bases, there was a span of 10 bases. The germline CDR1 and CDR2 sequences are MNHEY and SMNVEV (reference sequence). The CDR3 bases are TGTGCCAGCAGTTTAAAGGGGGAGAATGGCTACACCTTC. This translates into CASSLKGENGYTF.

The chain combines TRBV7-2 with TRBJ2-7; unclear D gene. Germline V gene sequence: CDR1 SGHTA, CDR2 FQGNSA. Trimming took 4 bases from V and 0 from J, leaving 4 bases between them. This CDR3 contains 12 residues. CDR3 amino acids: CASSSHSYEQYF. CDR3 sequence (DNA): TGTGCCAGCAGCTCACACTCCTACGAGCAGTACTTC.

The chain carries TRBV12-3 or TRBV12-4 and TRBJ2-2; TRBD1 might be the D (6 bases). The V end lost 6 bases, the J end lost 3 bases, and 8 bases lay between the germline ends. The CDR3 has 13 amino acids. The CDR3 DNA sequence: TGTGCCAGCAGGTGGACAGACACCGGGGAGCTGTTTTTT. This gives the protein CASRWTDTGELFF.

CDR3 in amino acids: CASTLGAQGQPQHF. CDR3 bases: TGTGCCAGCACTCTCGGCGCGCAGGGTCAGCCCCAGCATTTT. This sequence joins TRBV6-5 and TRBJ1-5; tentative D call: TRBD1 (5 bases). The V gene lost 7 bases and the J gene lost 6 bases, with 16 bases spanning the gap. Germline V CDR1 and CDR2: MNHEY, SVGAGI. The CDR3 contains 14 residues.

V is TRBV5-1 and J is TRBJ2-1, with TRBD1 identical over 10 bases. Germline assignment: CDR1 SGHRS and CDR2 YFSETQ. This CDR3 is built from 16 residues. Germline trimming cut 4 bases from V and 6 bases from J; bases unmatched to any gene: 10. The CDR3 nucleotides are TGCGCCAGCAGCAGGTACGGGACAGGGGCTGGCAATGAGCAGTTCTTC. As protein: CASSRYGTGAGNEQFF.

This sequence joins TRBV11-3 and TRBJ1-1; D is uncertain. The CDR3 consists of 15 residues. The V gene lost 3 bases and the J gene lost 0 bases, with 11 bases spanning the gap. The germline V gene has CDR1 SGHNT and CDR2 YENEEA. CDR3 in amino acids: CASSFGRSMNTEAFF. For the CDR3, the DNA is TGTGCCAGCAGCTTCGGAAGGTCAATGAACACTGAAGCTTTCTTT.

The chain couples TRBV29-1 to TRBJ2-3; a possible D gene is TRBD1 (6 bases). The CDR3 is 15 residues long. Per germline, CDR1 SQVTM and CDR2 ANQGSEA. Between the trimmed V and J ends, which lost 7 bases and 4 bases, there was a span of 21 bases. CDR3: CSAPGTRGFADTQYF. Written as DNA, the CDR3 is TGCAGCGCCCCGGGTACCAGGGGTTTTGCAGATACGCAGTATTTT.

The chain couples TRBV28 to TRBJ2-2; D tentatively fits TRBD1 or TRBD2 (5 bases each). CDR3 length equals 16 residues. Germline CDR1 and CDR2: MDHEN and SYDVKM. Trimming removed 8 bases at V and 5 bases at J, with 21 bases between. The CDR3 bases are TGTGCCAGCTTTCCCCGGGGTTGGGGCAGTACCGGGGAGCTGTTTTTT. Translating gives CASFPRGWGSTGELFF. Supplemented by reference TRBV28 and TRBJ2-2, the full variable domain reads DVKVTQSSRYLVKRTGEKVFLECVQDMDHENMFWYRQDPGLGLRLIYFSYDVKMKEKGDIPEGYSVSREKKERFSLILESASTNQTSMYLCASFPRGWGSTGELFFGEGSRLTVL.

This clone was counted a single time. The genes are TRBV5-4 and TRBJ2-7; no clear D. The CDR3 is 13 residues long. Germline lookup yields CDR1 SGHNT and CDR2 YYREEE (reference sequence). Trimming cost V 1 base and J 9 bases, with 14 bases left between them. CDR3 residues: CASSLWTVAVQYF. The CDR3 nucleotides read TGTGCCAGCAGCTTGTGGACGGTTGCGGTGCAGTACTTC.

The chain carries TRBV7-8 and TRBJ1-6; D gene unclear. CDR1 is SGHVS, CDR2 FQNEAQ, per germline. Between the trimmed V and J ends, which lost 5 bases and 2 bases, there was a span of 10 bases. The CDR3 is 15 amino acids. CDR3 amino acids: CASSPGETYNSPLHF. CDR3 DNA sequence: TGTGCCAGCAGCCCCGGGGAGACCTATAATTCACCCCTCCACTTT. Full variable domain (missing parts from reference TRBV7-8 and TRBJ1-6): GAGVSQSPRYKVAKRGQDVALRCDPISGHVSLFWYQQALGQGPEFLTYFQNEAQLDKSGLPSDRFFAERPEGSVSTLKIQRTQQEDSAVYLCASSPGETYNSPLHFGNGTRLTVT.

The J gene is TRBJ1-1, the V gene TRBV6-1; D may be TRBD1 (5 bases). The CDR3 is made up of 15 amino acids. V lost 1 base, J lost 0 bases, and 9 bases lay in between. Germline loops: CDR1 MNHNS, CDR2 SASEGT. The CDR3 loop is CASSEGYRMNTEAFF. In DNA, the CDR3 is TGTGCCAGCAGTGAAGGGTACAGGATGAACACTGAAGCTTTCTTT.